The entry below gives a single T cell receptor beta chain sequence along with its context. The data originate from a study of blood T cell repertoires in COVID-19. Original processing methods: Reference gene primer amplification gave nucleated cell count estimates. Clones were read by immunoSEQ multiplex PCR, and TCRdb kept only the in-frame ones, dropping some. For V, J and clone size, that table is used; D and trimming come from the DNA. The repertoire includes 230,000 or so clones, roughly nine tenths of them detected once, and roughly 5% sits in the top ten. This CDR3 is 17 amino acids long. Germline V gives CDR1 MNHEY, CDR2 SMNVEV (reference sequence). Deletions cut 5 bases from V and 6 bases from J, with 23 bases between.

The specimen was peripheral blood. The rearrangement links TRBV27 to TRBJ2-1; the D gene is possibly TRBD2 (5 bases). The origin of this receptor is a woman aged 40 to 49 who had recovered from COVID-19. The CDR3 here is CASSGGDRVRFRNEQFF. For the CDR3, the DNA is TGTGCCAGCAGTGGAGGCGATAGGGTTAGGTTTCGCAATGAGCAGTTCTTC.